This T cell receptor beta chain was obtained from a study of shared clonotypes between healthy human individuals. About this clone itself: What it recognizes is unknown.

CDR1 and CDR2 from the germline V gene are SGHAT and FQNNGV. CDR3 length equals 16 residues. V shed 4 bases and J 2 bases; nucleotides not matched to a gene: 8. CD45RO-negative cells were positively selected for CCR7, leaving out terminally differentiated effector memory CD45RA+ cells. Assay: immunoSEQ multiplex PCR; the TCRdb copy retains only in-frame clones and omits some. Here the sample spans around 620,000 clones, roughly 95% being singletons. General study results and limits: Sharing across four donors was highest in naive CD4 (roughly 5%) and lowest in memory CD8 (roughly 0.4%).

This TCR was sampled from a woman in her twenties or thirties in good health. The chain employs TRBV11-2 and TRBJ2-3; 8 bases align to TRBD2. The sequenced material came from naive CD8+ T cells sorted from blood. The CDR3 DNA sequence: TGTGCCAGCAGCTCCTCAAGCGGGAGCGTCACAGATACGCAGTATTTT. Translated: CASSSSSGSVTDTQYF.